This T cell receptor beta chain came from a study of blood T cell repertoires in COVID-19. There are 14 residues in the CDR3. Germline CDR1 and CDR2: MNHNY and SVGAGI (reference sequence). The junction had 5 bases not matched to a gene; V was cut back by 5 bases and J by 4 bases. The method was immunoSEQ multiplex PCR; TCRdb's version includes in-frame clones alone and lacks a portion of them. The sample carries hundreds of thousands of clones, roughly 85% recorded once. The gene calls are TRBV6-6 and TRBJ1-1; 9 positions match TRBD1. Specimen: peripheral blood. This receptor was identified in a woman younger than 30 who had recovered from COVID-19. The CDR3 reads CASSHRQGGTEAFF. Here the CDR3 DNA reads TGTGCCAGCAGTCACCGACAGGGGGGCACTGAAGCTTTCTTT.